The TCR beta chain described here comes from a study of patients and donors after allogeneic stem cell transplantation. TCRdb passed the RT-PCR reads through MiXCR, listing each CDR3 protein once. The table lists approximately 160,000 distinct CDR3 sequences, about 29% of them singletons, with approximately 3% in the top ten. This clonotype was seen only a few times. Germline trimming cut 3 bases from V and 4 bases from J; bases unmatched to any gene: 6. Per germline, CDR1 SGHRS and CDR2 YFSETQ. This CDR3 has 15 amino acids. The clonotype originates from a human donor who was either an allogeneic HSCT recipient or a stem cell or donor lymphocyte infusion donor (not recorded which). It is not recorded whose cells these are; they may come from a transplant donor. This chain uses TRBV5-1 with TRBJ2-5; 10 bases line up with TRBD1. The sample was blood, either unsorted or a sorted T cell fraction (not recorded which). The chain's CDR3 is CASSSSTGGGETQYF. The CDR3 DNA sequence: TGCGCCAGCAGCTCATCGACAGGGGGCGGAGAGACCCAGTACTTC.